The source of this T cell receptor (beta chain) is a study of cytomegalovirus exposure and HLA in healthy donors. Study background: From donors who were HLA-typed, an early data release held about 85 million unique TCRs. Overall study results and limits: Fewer N-insertions than the 666-donor mean were reportedly shown by an Asian-associated ancestry cluster in a later analysis. Likely technical artifact: a cluster of highly shared sequence variants.

This clone was seen a few times. The antigen is undetermined. Trimming pared 7 bases from V and 0 bases from J, leaving 16 bases between. This CDR3 is 16 amino acids long. Germline assignment: CDR1 SNHLY and CDR2 FYNNEI. 13 Jbeta primers and 60 Vbeta primers were used for the PCR. Here immunoSEQ multiplex PCR was the method, and the copy in TCRdb shows in-frame clones only, minus some. The sample holds fewer than 200,000 clones; approximately 80% are singletons and the top ten take under 6%. The V call is TRBV2, the J call TRBJ1-5; a weak D match, TRBD1 (5 bases). The sequencing sample was made of PBMCs. The TCR originated in a woman in her 50s in good health and CMV-seropositive. The CDR3 coding sequence is TGTGCCAGCACCATTACCAACAGGTATAGCAATCAGCCCCAGCATTTT. It codes for CASTITNRYSNQPQHF.